This passage covers 7 T cell receptor beta chains from one sample sequenced in a study of blood T cell repertoires in COVID-19. Using immunoSEQ multiplex PCR, the repertoire was profiled, and TCRdb retains in-frame clones only, with some absent. Among about 100,000 clones listed, approximately 83% were seen once. Sequencing was performed on PBMCs or T cells enriched from blood (not recorded which). The receptor set was obtained from a woman between 50 and 59 years old who had recovered from COVID-19.

The chain couples TRBV5-4 to TRBJ2-1; TRBD2 matches 12 bases. CDR1 is SGHNT and CDR2 is YYREEE in the germline V gene (reference sequence). CDR3 length equals 15 residues. Trimming at V came to 6 bases and at J to 4 bases, leaving 5 bases not matched to a gene. As DNA, the CDR3 is TGTGCCAGCAAAATGGGACTAGCGGGTTACAATGAGCAGTTCTTC. This encodes CASKMGLAGYNEQFF.

The chain recombines TRBV28 with TRBJ1-6; tentatively, D is TRBD1 (5 bases). There are 15 residues in the CDR3. V lost 8 bases, J lost 7 bases, and 18 bases lay in between. The germline V gene encodes CDR1 MDHEN and CDR2 SYDVKM. CDR3 region: CASRVSGISNSPLHF. In DNA, the CDR3 is TGTGCCAGCCGCGTCTCAGGGATTTCGAATTCACCCCTCCACTTT.

The V and J genes are TRBV25-1 and TRBJ1-5, with D tentatively TRBD1 (6 bases). The CDR3 has 14 amino acids. V was cut by 5 bases and J by 5 bases, with 13 bases left in between. CDR1 and CDR2 from the germline V gene are MGHDK and SYGVNS. The chain's CDR3 is CASSKQGADQPQHF. CDR3 sequence (DNA): TGTGCCAGCAGTAAACAGGGTGCGGATCAGCCCCAGCATTTT.

The chain combines TRBV10-2 with TRBJ2-7, with 7 bases fitting TRBD2. The CDR3 totals 14 residues. V lost 0 bases, J lost 7 bases, and 6 bases stayed unmatched. Germline CDR1 and CDR2: WSHSY and SAAADI. The CDR3 loop is CASSESGQGGEQYF. The CDR3 region has the DNA TGCGCCAGCAGTGAGTCAGGGCAGGGAGGGGAGCAGTACTTC.

The genes are TRBV19 and TRBJ2-1, with D tentatively TRBD2 (5 bases). The germline CDR1 and CDR2 sequences are LNHDA and SQIVND (reference sequence). This CDR3 has 14 amino acids. Deletions cut 4 bases from V and 5 bases from J, with 12 bases between. Written as DNA, the CDR3 is TGTGCCAGTAGTAGAGGGTCGGTTCACAATGAGCAGTTCTTC. It is translated as CASSRGSVHNEQFF.

V is TRBV5-6 and J is TRBJ1-2; 7 nucleotides line up with TRBD1. V trimming: 2 bases; J trimming: 3 bases; junction bases outside the gene matches: 7. Germline V gives CDR1 SGHDT, CDR2 YYEEEE. The CDR3 sequence is 15 residues long. The chain's CDR3 is CASSLYRGLHYGYTF. DNA for the CDR3: TGTGCCAGCAGCTTATACAGGGGCCTCCACTATGGCTACACCTTC. The full variable domain, with the rest looked up from reference TRBV5-6 and TRBJ1-2, is DAGVTQSPTHLIKTRGQQVTLRCSPKSGHDTVSWYQQALGQGPQFIFQYYEEEERQRGNFPDRFSGHQFPNYSSELNVNALLLGDSALYLCASSLYRGLHYGYTFGSGTRLTVV.

V and J are TRBV27 and TRBJ1-2; D may be TRBD1 (5 bases). With 4 bases removed from V and 6 bases from J, the gap between germline ends came to 15 bases. CDR1 is MNHEY and CDR2 is SMNVEV in the germline V gene (reference sequence). The length of the CDR3 is 14 residues. As DNA, the CDR3 is TGTGCCAGCAGTTCCCACGCAGGGTGGAATGGCTACACCTTC. This gives the protein CASSSHAGWNGYTF.